Following are 16 T cell receptor beta chains from one sample sequenced in a study of T cells after yellow fever vaccination. From the 5' RACE reads, TCRdb called clonotypes with MiXCR, one entry per CDR3 protein. This table holds about 260,000 distinct CDR3 sequences, around 13% found once. This sample comprised CD4+ T cells sorted from PBMCs, obtained 45 days after the yellow fever booster vaccination. These receptors all stem from a man younger than 40 who received the YFV17D yellow fever vaccine.

Only a few counts were recorded for this clonotype. This rearrangement joins TRBV12-3 or TRBV12-4 to TRBJ1-5; D unresolved. The CDR3 loop spans 15 amino acids. Trimming stripped 6 bases from V and 1 base from J, with 13 bases between. The CDR3 is CASSFRGTSNQPQHF. CDR3 bases: TGTGCCAGCAGCTTCCGGGGAACGAGCAATCAGCCCCAGCATTTT.

This clonotype has only one observation. The V and J genes are TRBV3-1 and TRBJ1-5; D ambiguous. Trimming took 5 bases from V and 10 from J, leaving 18 bases between them. CDR3 length: 14 amino acids. Germline CDR1 is LGHDT and CDR2 is YNNKEL (reference sequence). CDR3 bases: TGTGCCAGCAGCGGACCGGGTCTTAGACATCCCCAGCATTTT. It codes for CASSGPGLRHPQHF.

This clonotype was detected only a few times. This chain joins TRBV5-6 and TRBJ2-7; D gene uncertain. CDR3 length equals 15 residues. V was shortened by 0 bases and J by 6 bases, with 16 bases between the two germline ends. CDR1 is SGHDT, CDR2 YYEEEE, per germline. CDR3 residues: CASSLGQVLHSEQYF. DNA for the CDR3: TGTGCCAGCAGCTTGGGGCAGGTACTTCACTCCGAGCAGTACTTC.

This clonotype was counted only a few times. This chain uses TRBV15 with TRBJ2-3, with TRBD1 matching 9 bases. J was trimmed by 1 base and V by 5 bases; bases with no gene match: 4. CDR1 and CDR2 (germline): LNHNV, YYDKDF (reference sequence). This CDR3 contains 15 residues. The CDR3 coding sequence is TGTGCCACCAGCCAGGACAGGGGCGGCACAGATACGCAGTATTTT. Translating it yields CATSQDRGGTDTQYF.

J is TRBJ2-1 and V is TRBV29-1; TRBD1 agrees at 9 bases. This CDR3 is 13 amino acids long. Germline CDR1 reads SQVTM; CDR2 reads ANQGSEA. Losses at the gene ends were 7 bases for V and 8 bases for J; bases not matched to a gene: 9. In DNA form, the CDR3 reads TGCAGCGCAGACAGGGGGGCTCTCTATGAGCAGTTCTTC. Its protein product is CSADRGALYEQFF.

V and J are TRBV12-3 or TRBV12-4 and TRBJ1-1; tentative D call: TRBD1 (5 bases). This CDR3 is 14 amino acids long. The germline V and J ends were trimmed by 6 bases and 3 bases, with 14 bases remaining between them. The CDR3 nucleotides read TGTGCCAGCAGCTGGACACCCGGGTACACTGAAGCTTTCTTT. It yields the protein CASSWTPGYTEAFF.

The V call is TRBV19, the J call TRBJ1-2; 7 bases are shared with TRBD1. Germline loops: CDR1 LNHDA, CDR2 SQIVND (reference sequence). The CDR3 spans 13 residues. V dropped 6 bases and J dropped 4; count of bases not matched to a gene: 5. CDR3 amino acids: CASSIDRAYGYTF. The CDR3 region has the DNA TGTGCCAGTAGCATCGACAGGGCCTATGGCTACACCTTC.

J is TRBJ1-2 and V is TRBV7-9, with 10 nucleotides matching TRBD1. The CDR3 has 15 amino acids. V lost 7 bases to trimming and J lost 5 bases; unmatched junction nucleotides: 10. CDR1 and CDR2 from the germline V gene are SEHNR and FQNEAQ (reference sequence). CDR3 in DNA: TGTGCCAGCACCGTCAGTGGGGGACAGGGGTATGGCTACACCTTC. This translates into CASTVSGGQGYGYTF.

The chain carries TRBV12-3 or TRBV12-4 and TRBJ2-2; 7 nucleotides agree with TRBD2. The V and J ends lost 4 bases and 0 bases, in that order; junction bases with no gene match: 5. This CDR3 spans 16 amino acids. The CDR3: CASSSGGTSNTGELFF. DNA for the CDR3: TGTGCCAGCAGTTCCGGGGGGACCTCGAACACCGGGGAGCTGTTTTTT.

A few counts support this clonotype. V is TRBV28 and J is TRBJ2-2, with D possibly TRBD2 on 6 matching bases. V was trimmed by 6 bases and J by 4 bases, leaving 6 bases between them. The germline V gene has CDR1 MDHEN and CDR2 SYDVKM. The CDR3 has 12 residues. The CDR3 nucleotides read TGTGCCAGCAGGGAGGGCACCGGGGAGCTGTTTTTT. Protein sequence: CASREGTGELFF.

The sample holds a few counts of this clonotype. The chain uses TRBV18 and TRBJ2-5, with D hard to call. V lost 0 bases, J lost 5 bases, and 13 bases lay in between. CDR1 is KGHSH and CDR2 is LQKENI in the germline V gene. The CDR3 extends over 15 amino acids. CDR3: CASSPPSSRSETQYF. CDR3 DNA: TGTGCCAGCTCACCACCGTCTTCGCGGAGTGAGACCCAGTACTTC.

This clonotype came up a few times. The CDR3 reads CASSLHATQTTDTQYF. The DNA of the CDR3 is TGTGCCAGCAGCTTACATGCGACCCAAACCACAGATACGCAGTATTTT. The chain carries TRBV7-6 and TRBJ2-3, with D unclear. CDR1 is SGHVS and CDR2 is FNYEAQ in the germline V gene. The CDR3 spans 16 residues. V was pared by 2 bases and J by 2 bases, with 14 bases between.

This clonotype was observed a handful of times. The chain uses TRBV7-9 and TRBJ2-7; no firm D call. Between the trimmed V and J ends, which lost 5 bases and 2 bases, there was a span of 7 bases. CDR3 length: 12 residues. In germline, CDR1 is SEHNR, CDR2 FQNEAQ (reference sequence). The CDR3 loop reads CASSDIAYEQYF. The DNA of the CDR3 is TGTGCCAGCAGCGACATCGCCTACGAGCAGTACTTC.

CDR3 amino acids: CSARDPGDQPQHF. Here the CDR3 DNA reads TGCAGTGCTAGAGATCCCGGGGATCAGCCCCAGCATTTT. The chain employs TRBV20-1 and TRBJ1-5, with D unclear. V gave up 0 bases and J gave up 5 bases, with 8 bases separating them. This CDR3 is 13 amino acids long. CDR1 is DFQATT, CDR2 SNEGSKA, per germline (reference sequence).

This clonotype was counted between two and nine times. The CDR3, as DNA: TGCAGTGCTAGACGCCTAGCGGACACAGATACGCAGTATTTT. It encodes CSARRLADTDTQYF. The chain employs TRBV20-1 and TRBJ2-3; 7 bases fit TRBD2. There are 14 residues in the CDR3. In germline, CDR1 is DFQATT, CDR2 SNEGSKA (reference sequence). The V and J ends lost 2 bases and 2 bases, in that order; junction bases with no gene match: 4.

This clonotype occurred many times. The genes are TRBV4-3 and TRBJ2-1; D perhaps matches TRBD1 (5 bases). The CDR3 has 15 residues. Germline CDR1 LGHNA, CDR2 YSLEER. The V and J ends lost 1 base and 7 bases respectively, with 14 bases between them. CDR3 coding DNA: TGCGCCAGCAGCCAAGCTTGGGGCAGACCTAATGAGCAGTTCTTC. Encoded protein: CASSQAWGRPNEQFF.